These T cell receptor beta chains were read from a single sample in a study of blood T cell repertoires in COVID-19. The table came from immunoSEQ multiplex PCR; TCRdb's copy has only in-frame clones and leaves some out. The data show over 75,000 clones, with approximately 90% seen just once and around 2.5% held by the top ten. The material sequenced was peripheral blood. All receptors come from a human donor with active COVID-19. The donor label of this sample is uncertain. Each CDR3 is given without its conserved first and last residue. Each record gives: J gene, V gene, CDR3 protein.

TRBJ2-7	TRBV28	ASSPLAGGPYEQY
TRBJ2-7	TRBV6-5	ASSYSRGGYEQY
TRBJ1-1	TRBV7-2	ASSRQVTAEAF
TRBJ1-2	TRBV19	ASSILGQGLDT
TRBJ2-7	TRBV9	ASSVDPFQGGVGGTIREQY
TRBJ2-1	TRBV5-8	ASSALTSGGRNEQF
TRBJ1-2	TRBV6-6	ASRETGTTNYGYT
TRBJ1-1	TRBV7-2	ASSPSQGENTEAF
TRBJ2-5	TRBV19	ASSARETQY
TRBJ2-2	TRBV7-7	ASSGGVLSGELF
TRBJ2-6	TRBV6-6	ASSYSRDSGANVLT
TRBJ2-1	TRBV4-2	ASSHRRGNEQF
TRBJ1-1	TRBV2	ASSAGQGFAEAF
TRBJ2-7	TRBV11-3	ACSAGTGDEQY
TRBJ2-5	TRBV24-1	ATSDFTGEETQY
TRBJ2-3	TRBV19	ASSSLDRITDTQY
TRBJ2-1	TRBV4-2	ASSQQQLGLAENEQF
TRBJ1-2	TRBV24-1	ATKNPPGQCNYGYT
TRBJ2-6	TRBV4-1	ASSYEAGANVLT
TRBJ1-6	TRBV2	ASSEARQGGFSPLH
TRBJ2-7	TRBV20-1	SARSPEQY
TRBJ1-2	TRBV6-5	ASSPPNRNYGYT
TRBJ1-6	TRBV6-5	ASSYSSAGGDSPLH
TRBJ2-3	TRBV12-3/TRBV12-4	ASRQASQEQY
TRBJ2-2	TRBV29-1	SVGTSSYTGELF
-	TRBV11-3	ASSPGDIQY
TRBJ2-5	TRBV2	ASSRDRGGLFLKETQY
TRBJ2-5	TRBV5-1	ASSLAQGQETQY
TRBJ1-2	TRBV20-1	SASMGTGSNYGYT
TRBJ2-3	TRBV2	ASRSDRKALTDTQY
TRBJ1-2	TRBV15	ATSRDPSLAGYT
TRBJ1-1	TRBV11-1	ASSRPQGRPEAF
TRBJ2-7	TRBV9	ASSVVAEPYEQY
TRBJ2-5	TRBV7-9	ASSLHGSGGLQETQY
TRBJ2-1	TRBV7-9	ASSLVLPSSYNEQF
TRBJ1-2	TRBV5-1	ASSLSPGQGAGGYT
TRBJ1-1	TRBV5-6	ASSLGPALNTEAF
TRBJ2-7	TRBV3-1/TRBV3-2	ASSHTKLAVNSYEQY
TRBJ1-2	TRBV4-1	ASSQEGVYGYT
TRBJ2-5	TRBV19	ASMTGTSRQETQY
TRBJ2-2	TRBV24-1	ATSDFGQRNTGELF